Described below is a single T cell receptor beta chain sequence and its context. The sample holds a few counts of this clone. There is no known antigen for this receptor. One base away there is no much larger clone; base qualities are not given. From the germline V gene, CDR1 is SGDLS and CDR2 is YYNGEE. Trimming leaves V shorter by 2 bases and J shorter by 6 bases, with the junction holding 6 bases beyond the gene matches. The CDR3 contains 14 residues, cysteine and phenylalanine counted. Only the CDR3 portion is preserved as DNA: 42 bases, with reading frame beginning at the first base. The sample originates from a study of blood T cell repertoires in COVID-19 (dated by TCRdb to 2018 to 2020). Notes on the research overall: Samples from collaborators originated in the United States, Italy and Spain and spanned both the acute and convalescent phases of COVID-19. The dataset comprised deeply sampled blood TCRbeta repertoires from subjects exposed to, actively infected with, or recovered from COVID-19. The repertoires were made available in a free public database intended to serve as a resource for research on the immune response to SARS-CoV-2. Nearly every sample came with metadata listing a de-identified subject ID, COVID-19 status, age in years and sex. Where HLA class I and class II types were available, the types were taken from metadata supplied by the sample provider, not from assay-based typing. The prospective study material was composed of cDNA or gDNA derived from T cells, B-cell-depleted T cells, or PBMCs. Samples were obtained from the ongoing ImmuneRACE study (first 160 participants) and from over 1,000 subjects provided by 6 global collaborators. Study-wide conclusions, independent of this receptor: How much clinical and demographic metadata was included differed by source and by participant, and the metadata was provided uncurated.

TCRbeta CDR3 regions were amplified from genomic DNA using the immunoSEQ Assay, a bias-controlled multiplex PCR. In the source study's methods: Within the assay, amplification of reference gene primers was used to estimate how many nucleated cells each sample contained. To quantify the absolute abundance of each unique TCRbeta CDR3 rearrangement, sequence reads were collapsed and filtered. For each sample, productive Simpson clonality was calculated as the square root of Simpson's diversity index over productive rearrangements. In TCRdb, the immuneACCESS table is reduced to in-frame sequences with V and J assigned. These tables do not hold every clone; where another copy was compared, an unresolved V gene accounts for under half, and the others remain unexplained. Clone size and the V and J calls come from that table; the DNA yielded D and trimming. For this sample the table gives approximately 68,000 clones, of which approximately 83% were detected only once. More than 5% of the sample is taken by the ten largest.

The collaborating institutions used their own protocols to collect whole blood in K2EDTA tubes. Collaborator samples were shipped for TCRbeta analysis as frozen whole blood, isolated PBMCs, or DNA extracted from either sample type. Sequencing was done on a sample of peripheral blood. The chain uses TRBV9 and TRBJ1-2; the junction holds 8 bases that match TRBD1. This receptor was obtained from a woman aged 60-75 years with acute or convalescent COVID-19. The CDR3 region has the sequence CASSVDRGWDGYTF. At the DNA level, the sequence is TGTGCCAGCAGCGTCGACAGGGGATGGGATGGCTACACCTTC.